This T cell receptor (beta chain) was observed in a study of cytomegalovirus exposure and HLA in healthy donors. Across the study: There were 117 million unique TCR beta sequences, drawn from some 180 million T cells, in an earlier analysis.

This PCR relied on a set of 60 Vbeta primers and 13 Jbeta primers. The method was immunoSEQ multiplex PCR; TCRdb's version includes in-frame clones alone and lacks a portion of them. The sample contains 60,000 to 70,000 clones, under 85% of which appear only once. General study points: It was assumed in the presence/absence analyses that sequencing depth was roughly uniform across donors. Diagnosis of cytomegalovirus status made by the classifier reportedly showed high specificity and sensitivity.

Per germline, CDR1 SGDLS and CDR2 YYNGEE. V shed 3 bases and J shed 3 bases, with 18 bases lying between them. This CDR3 has 16 residues. Comments on this clone: What it binds is unknown.

The TCR comes from a woman aged 30 to 39 in good health and CMV-seronegative. The specimen sequenced was PBMCs. The chain recombines TRBV9 with TRBJ1-1; D gene unclear. CDR3 DNA: TGTGCCAGCAGCGCCCACTCGTCCAGGCTGGACACTGAAGCTTTCTTT. Amino acids: CASSAHSSRLDTEAFF.